This T cell receptor (beta chain) was documented in a study of T cell repertoires in cytomegalovirus infection (dated by TCRdb to about 2019). Study-wide context: Alongside well-studied HLA-B-restricted epitopes, the peptide stimulations were aimed at recently identified HLA-C-restricted CMV epitopes, whose presentation resists viral immunomodulation. Donor HLA type was relevant to the analysis, because carriage of CMV infection together with the matching HLA type was indicated by public TCR beta signatures. Findings and caveats that apply to the study as a whole: The ex vivo response was dominated by HLA-C-restricted CMV-specific TCR beta clonotypes, which also provided the single most frequent clonotype in two of eight donors. In both this cohort and an independent roughly 360-donor cohort, the cumulative frequency of public TCR beta family members distinguished carriers of CMV infection plus the relevant HLA type.

The sequencer listed for this sample is Illumina HiSeq 1500. TCRdb took the public reads, trimmed them with fastp at Q25, ran MiXCR for clone calling and kept in-frame beta chains. A single entry per CDR3 protein holds the most common genes and DNA from its merged rows. For this sample there are some 350,000 distinct CDR3 sequences; 29% appear just once. The leading ten clones occupy about 19% of the sample. This clonotype was seen a few times. No cognate antigen has been identified for it. There are no base qualities to consult, and no much larger clone falls within one base. The treatment or condition label, read with the paper, signifies: in vitro stimulation with specific CMV peptide epitopes to enrich CMV-specific T cells. This sample comprised cultured PBMCs, obtained from culture after CMV antigen stimulation. The TCR sequence derives from a human donor in good health (CMV status not recorded). Some clones in this sample may be carry-over from other donors' samples.

The CDR3 in this case is CASRSGTSSAYEQYF. The DNA sequence follows: TGTGCCAGCAGATCAGGGACTAGCAGTGCCTACGAGCAGTACTTC. This chain is built from TRBV27 and TRBJ2-7; 9 central nucleotides agree with TRBD2. The cysteine opens and the phenylalanine closes a CDR3 of 15 amino acids. Here the CDR3 DNA is all that survives: 45 bases in frame from base 1. Trimming accounts for 6 bases at V and 2 bases at J, while the number of junction bases matched to no gene is 8. As encoded in the germline V gene (reference sequence), CDR1 is MNHEY while CDR2 is SMNVEV.